This TCR beta chain was sequenced in a study of T cells in Graves' hyperthyroidism and ophthalmopathy. TCR beta CDR3 sequences were amplified from RNA transcripts. During a first-round RT-PCR of the TCR CDR3, the HTBI primer set was used. MiXCR, applied by TCRdb to the multiplex PCR reads, yields one record per CDR3 protein. The repertoire includes roughly 660,000 distinct CDR3 sequences, 17% of them detected once, and roughly 16% sits in the top ten. In patients aged 18 to 65, hyperthyroidism was newly diagnosed, with duration under 2 months. There are 15 residues in the CDR3. CDR1 and CDR2 (germline): SGHRS, YFSETQ. Worth noting for this clonotype: The junction differs from germline at one of its ends, possibly a read error.

The sequencing sample was made of blood. The V call is TRBV5-1, the J call TRBJ1-5, with 7 positions matching TRBD1. This clonotype originated in a man in his forties or fifties with Graves' hyperthyroidism. CDR3: CASSFGEGGNRPQHF. CDR3 nucleotide sequence: TGCGCCAGCAGCTTTGGGGAAGGGGGCAATCGGCCCCAGCATTTT.